This T cell receptor (beta chain) was identified during a study of T cell repertoires in cytomegalovirus infection. Study in general: Both a matching HLA type and CMV infection were indicated by public TCR beta signatures.

Germline lookup yields CDR1 SGHVS and CDR2 FNYEAQ. V lost 1 base and J lost 4; bases outside the gene matches: 14. The CDR3 length is 19 residues. This clonotype has a count of ten or more. Its matching antigen is unknown. TCRdb reprocessed the reads via MiXCR and lists one record per CDR3 protein. The sample carries around 770,000 distinct CDR3 sequences, about 29% recorded once. This clonotype was obtained from a human donor in good health (CMV status not recorded). Some clones in this sample may be carry-over from other donors' samples. The sample in question was cultured CD8+ T cells from PBMCs, obtained from culture after CMV antigen stimulation. This chain links TRBV7-6 with TRBJ2-3, with TRBD2 matching over 10 bases. CDR3 sequence: CASSLEPPYGLAESDTQYF. Written as DNA, the CDR3 is TGTGCCAGCAGCTTAGAACCCCCCTACGGACTAGCGGAGTCAGATACGCAGTATTTT.